This paragraph covers one T cell receptor beta chain sequence. The data were produced by immunoSEQ multiplex PCR, yet TCRdb's version contains in-frame clones alone and is incomplete. Among roughly 150,000 clones listed, 75% to 85% were seen once. The record originates from a study of blood T cell repertoires in COVID-19. V shed 6 bases, J shed 5 bases, and the junction held 7 bases outside the gene matches. Germline CDR1 is MDHEN and CDR2 is SYDVKM. The CDR3 covers 14 residues. The sequence derives from a woman aged 50 to 60 in a cohort sampled during active or convalescent COVID-19. The rearrangement joins TRBV28 to TRBJ1-2; 9 bases agree with TRBD1. Sequenced: peripheral blood. The CDR3 protein is CASSRDREWYGYTF. DNA for the CDR3: TGTGCCAGCAGCCGGGACAGGGAGTGGTATGGCTACACCTTC.